The rows below give T cell receptor beta chains drawn from one sample of a study of breast tumors, draining lymph nodes, adjacent tissues. From the multiplex PCR reads, TCRdb called clonotypes with MiXCR, one entry per CDR3 protein. The profile shows 84,000 or so distinct CDR3 sequences, roughly 30% of them singletons. Sequencing was performed on axillary lymph node tissue. These receptors were taken from a female donor with breast cancer. Some clones in this sample may be carry-over from other donors' samples. The conserved cysteine and the conserved F or W are not part of the CDR3 here. Not all rows give a size; the values are once, few, many and, for expanded clones, a class.

abundance	v_gene	CDR3aa
-	TRBV15	ATSRGRTSNEKLF
-	TRBV28	ASSLGTSSYNEQF
-	TRBV5-1	ASSLLQGHSYEQY
many	TRBV3-2	ASSPTRRVGNTIY
many	TRBV7-2	ASRPVGGSNQPQH
many	TRBV7-6	ASSLALPTGMETQY
many	TRBV5-1	ASSLEARGSYEQY
many	TRBV10-1	ASSDLTGSQRNEQF
many	TRBV20-1	SARSGQGNYGYT
-	TRBV6-5	ASLHSSYNEQF
many	TRBV2	ASSVGPGELF
-	TRBV7-6	ASSKPGGMGAIY
many	TRBV5-6	ASSSWQYTDTQY
many	TRBV7-9	ASSPGSSGNTIY
many	TRBV5-1	ASSLEGTGDSPLH
-	TRBV12-3/TRBV12-4	ASSMAGSGVNTGELF
many	TRBV29-1	SGEGYGDEQF
many	TRBV5-6	ASSFVGERTDTQY
-	TRBV4-2	ASSQLTGTSAAYEQY
many	TRBV20-1	SARDLMETQY
many	TRBV7-6	ASSPSLGSDGYT
many	TRBV6-1	ASRNRDDNSPLH
many	TRBV20-1	SAPRTSGGQETQY
many	TRBV9	ASSAISYNSPLH
many	TRBV6-6	ASSHSSGGTGELF
many	TRBV25-1	ASSESLGSEETQY
-	TRBV19	ASSTRTGGRYGYT
-	TRBV6-2/TRBV6-3	ASSYGQINTIY
few	TRBV7-9	ASRPGQANTEAF
-	TRBV18	ASSPSQVAKNIQY
-	TRBV6-5	ASGSQATYYERY
-	TRBV7-3	ASSMTGTGVAGARNTIY
many	TRBV7-3	ASSSIGKDGQF
many	TRBV20-1	SAVDLAGGLGDTQY
many	TRBV10-3	AISDGPGQGAYEQY
many	TRBV6-5	ASSLQGRSNQPQH
-	TRBV20-1	IARVAGGSFYNEQF
-	TRBV9	ASSVTGRETQY
-	TRBV7-3	ASSTTSGSVQF
many	TRBV9	ASSVTGENSPLH
many	TRBV6-2/TRBV6-3	ASSYVLREETQY
-	TRBV20-1	RAEDNEQF
-	TRBV20-1	SAREAATNEKLF
once	TRBV7-2	AGSLQTTDTQY
many	TRBV18	ASSRGQAGAPLH
-	TRBV7-8	ASSLDAYTIC
many	TRBV3-2	ASSPFYHFAPRATQY
-	TRBV20-1	SALTPWGIGTEAF